This TCR beta chain appears in the sequencing data of a study of blood T cell repertoires in COVID-19. How the authors handled the data: Reference gene primer amplification in the assay estimated nucleated cell counts. Libraries were prepared by immunoSEQ multiplex PCR; TCRdb keeps only in-frame clonotypes and omits some of them. That table is the source of V, J and clone size, and D and trimming were worked out from the DNA. The sample yields roughly 250,000 clones, 90% to 95% seen once. In germline, CDR1 is ENHRY, CDR2 SYGVKD. CDR3 length: 15 amino acids. The ends were cut back, 2 bases at V and 5 bases at J, with 12 bases in the middle. Recruitment covered roughly 22 US areas and drew participants whose ages spanned roughly 18 to 100 years.

This receptor was taken from a young woman who had recovered from COVID-19. The J gene is TRBJ1-4, the V gene TRBV10-3, with D possibly TRBD1 on 5 matching bases. Material for sequencing was PBMCs or T cells enriched from blood (not recorded which). The CDR3: CAISEARGGNEKLFF. The CDR3 DNA is TGTGCCATCAGTGAGGCGAGGGGAGGGAATGAAAAACTGTTTTTT.